The 3 T cell receptor beta chains in this list originate from one sample, sequenced in a study of shared T cell receptors in the human thymus. The protocol was immunoSEQ multiplex PCR, while the TCRdb copy is restricted to in-frame clones and leaves out a portion. This sample has more than 550,000 clones, with roughly 86% found just once. The sample was also reused in another study, on human thymus T cells.

The sample was thymocytes. Source of these receptors: a boy under three years old with a congenital heart defect.

CDR3 protein: CASSVAPDFSYEQYF. The CDR3 DNA follows: TGTGCCAGCAGCGTAGCCCCAGACTTCTCCTACGAGCAGTACTTC. The chain uses TRBV9 and TRBJ2-7, with no clear D. V was cut by 0 bases and J by 0 bases, with 10 bases left in between. This CDR3 has 15 residues. Germline CDR1 and CDR2: SGDLS and YYNGEE.

CDR3 loop: CASSPLAGPGTDTQYF. CDR3 nucleotide sequence: TGCGCCAGCAGCCCCTTAGCGGGACCCGGCACAGATACGCAGTATTTT. V usage is TRBV4-3 and J usage is TRBJ2-3; TRBD2 matches at 8 bases. Unmatched junction bases numbered 7, after V lost 4 bases and J lost 1 base. CDR1 is LGHNA, CDR2 YSLEER, per germline. CDR3 length equals 16 residues.

The chain has TRBV19 and TRBJ1-1, with 7 bases aligning to TRBD1. The CDR3 sequence is 14 residues long. Germline values: CDR1 LNHDA, CDR2 SQIVND (reference sequence). After removal of 7 bases from V and 5 bases from J, the junction contained 10 bases not matched to a gene. CDR3 sequence: CASKKGAGGTEAFF. CDR3 in DNA: TGTGCCAGTAAAAAGGGGGCCGGGGGAACTGAAGCTTTCTTT. Supplemented by reference TRBV19 and TRBJ1-1, the full variable domain reads DGGITQSPKYLFRKEGQNVTLSCEQNLNHDAMYWYRQDPGQGLRLIYYSQIVNDFQKGDIAEGYSVSREKKESFPLTVTSAQKNPTAFYLCASKKGAGGTEAFFGQGTRLTVV.